This TCR beta chain is from a study of blood T cell repertoires in COVID-19. Study at large: Acute-phase and convalescent COVID-19 samples originated in the United States, Italy and Spain. From T cells, B-cell-depleted T cells, or PBMCs came the material, which was cDNA or gDNA.

In the source study's methods: Estimated nucleated cell counts came from reference gene primer amplification. This table comes from immunoSEQ multiplex PCR, and its TCRdb copy is limited to in-frame clones, with some not included. The DNA was the basis for D and trimming; V, J and clone size are from that table. Of roughly 200,000 clones listed, more than 65% were seen once; the top ten hold 4.4%. CDR1 is SGHNT and CDR2 is YENEEA in the germline V gene. The CDR3 has 13 residues. The V end lost 5 bases, the J end lost 1 base, and 8 bases lay between the germline ends. The chain combines TRBV11-3 with TRBJ2-5; the D is unclear. The sample taken for sequencing was peripheral blood. The clonotype comes from a middle-aged man with active or convalescent COVID-19. CDR3 in DNA: TGTGCCAGCAGCCGACTTACCCAAGAGACCCAGTACTTC. This gives the protein CASSRLTQETQYF.